The 18 T cell receptor beta chains listed next were all sequenced from one sample in a study of control samples from healthy donors and cancer patients. Clones were sequenced by immunoSEQ multiplex PCR, and TCRdb holds only the in-frame ones, with some missing. Here the sample spans 95,000 to 120,000 clones, roughly four fifths being singletons. Sequenced input: blood. The receptors shown here come from a man between 18 and 35 years old in good health.

Written as DNA, the CDR3 is TGCGCCAGCAGCTTCAGCACTTTCCGGGCTGAAGCTTTCTTT. As protein: CASSFSTFRAEAFF. V is TRBV5-1 and J is TRBJ1-1; the D is unclear. The CDR3 covers 14 residues. From germline, CDR1 is SGHRS and CDR2 YFSETQ. V lost 2 bases and J 6 bases, leaving 14 bases between the germline ends.

The J gene is TRBJ2-1, the V gene TRBV25-1; 9 bases match TRBD2. The germline CDR1 and CDR2 sequences are MGHDK and SYGVNS. This CDR3 is 15 amino acids long. With V trimmed by 4 bases and J by 5 bases, 6 bases remained unmatched. For the CDR3, the DNA is TGTGCCAGCAGTGTAAGGCTAGCGGGGCACAATGAGCAGTTCTTC. The encoded protein is CASSVRLAGHNEQFF.

This clone was observed at least ten times. The J gene is TRBJ1-1, the V gene TRBV19, with 7 bases aligning to TRBD1. The germline V gene has CDR1 LNHDA and CDR2 SQIVND (reference sequence). J was trimmed by 9 bases and V by 4 bases; bases with no gene match: 5. This CDR3 has 12 amino acids. DNA of the CDR3: TGTGCCAGTAGTACCAGACAGGGTAAAGCTTTCTTT. Translation: CASSTRQGKAFF. Full variable domain (rest looked up from reference TRBV19 and TRBJ1-1): DGGITQSPKYLFRKEGQNVTLSCEQNLNHDAMYWYRQDPGQGLRLIYYSQIVNDFQKGDIAEGYSVSREKKESFPLTVTSAQKNPTAFYLCASSTRQGKAFFGQGTRLTVV.

In this sample, this clone turned up a few times. The V gene is TRBV9, the J gene TRBJ1-6, with D unresolved. V was pared by 2 bases and J by 10 bases, with 16 bases between. The CDR3 spans 15 residues. The germline V gene has CDR1 SGDLS and CDR2 YYNGEE. The CDR3 reads CASSVDHGANSPLHF. Here the CDR3 DNA reads TGTGCCAGCAGCGTTGACCATGGAGCTAACTCACCCCTCCACTTT.

The chain has TRBV5-1 and TRBJ2-7; D is possibly TRBD1 (6 bases). This CDR3 spans 14 amino acids. V was clipped by 5 bases and J by 2 bases, with 14 bases between them. Germline-derived CDR1 and CDR2 are SGHRS and YFSETQ. CDR3 DNA sequence: TGCGCCAGCAGTTTGTTGGGGGCGCCCTACGAGCAGTACGTC. Residues: CASSLLGAPYEQYV.

In its sample, this clone was seen a few times. The chain uses TRBV30 and TRBJ2-1; 10 bases line up with TRBD2. The CDR3 loop spans 16 amino acids. Germline V gives CDR1 GTSNPN, CDR2 SVGIG (reference sequence). V shed 2 bases, J shed 2 bases, and the junction held 6 bases outside the gene matches. CDR3 sequence reads: CAWSSAGGLAYNEQFF. The CDR3 coding sequence is TGTGCCTGGAGTTCAGCGGGGGGGCTTGCCTACAATGAGCAGTTCTTC.

This clone was counted once. The rearrangement joins TRBV27 to TRBJ2-7; D is unclear. CDR3 size: 13 residues. Germline values: CDR1 MNHEY, CDR2 SMNVEV (reference sequence). V dropped 3 bases and J dropped 1 base, with 7 bases sitting between them. The CDR3 is CASSFLGSYEQYF. In DNA form, the CDR3 reads TGTGCCAGCAGTTTCCTAGGTTCCTACGAGCAGTACTTC.

This clone was seen a single time. The chain combines TRBV11-2 with TRBJ1-5, with a tentative D call TRBD1 (6 bases). Trimming took off 0 bases at V and 6 bases at J, with 12 bases between the two ends. The CDR3 runs to 15 residues. Germline lookup yields CDR1 SGHAT and CDR2 FQNNGV. CDR3 in DNA: TGTGCCAGCAGCTTAGATACGCAGGGGCTTCAGCCCCAGCATTTT. Its translation is CASSLDTQGLQPQHF.

The CDR3 DNA is TGCAGTGCTGATGGAGCCTACGAGCAGTACTTC. Translation gives CSADGAYEQYF. The chain employs TRBV20-1 and TRBJ2-7; no clear D. CDR1 and CDR2 from the germline V gene are DFQATT and SNEGSKA (reference sequence). V was pared by 5 bases and J by 2 bases, with 7 bases between. CDR3 length: 11 residues.

The chain joins TRBV7-8 to TRBJ2-7; D is uncertain. Germline loops: CDR1 SGHVS, CDR2 FQNEAQ. The CDR3 is 12 residues long. V was pared by 5 bases and J by 0 bases, with 5 bases between. CDR3 loop: CASSPNSYEQYV. The DNA of the CDR3 is TGTGCCAGCAGCCCTAACTCCTACGAGCAGTACGTC.

This rearrangement joins TRBV27 to TRBJ2-3; 12 bases are a match to TRBD2. This CDR3 spans 20 amino acids. CDR1 and CDR2 from the germline V gene are MNHEY and SMNVEV (reference sequence). V shed 4 bases, J shed 4 bases, and the junction held 18 bases outside the gene matches. The CDR3: CASSSDLTWTSGVGADTQYF. CDR3 nucleotide sequence: TGTGCCAGCAGTTCAGACTTGACATGGACTAGCGGGGTGGGAGCAGATACGCAGTATTTT.

The chain combines TRBV15 with TRBJ1-4, with TRBD1 as a possible D gene (5 bases). The germline CDR1 and CDR2 sequences are LNHNV and YYDKDF (reference sequence). CDR3 size: 15 residues. Trimming removed 0 bases at V and 5 bases at J, with 10 bases between. The DNA of the CDR3 is TGTGCCACCAGCAGAGAACAGGCCATCAATGAAAAACTGTTTTTT. Protein product: CATSREQAINEKLFF.

The chain employs TRBV28 and TRBJ1-2; D might be TRBD1 (5 bases). CDR1 MDHEN and CDR2 SYDVKM come from the germline V gene. Trimming shortened V by 0 bases and J by 8 bases, and 13 bases separated the two germline ends. The CDR3 has 14 residues. The CDR3 is CASSLWGGGPGYTF. CDR3 in DNA: TGTGCCAGCAGTTTATGGGGTGGGGGACCGGGCTACACCTTC.

The V gene is TRBV10-1, the J gene TRBJ1-1; D perhaps matches TRBD1 (6 bases). V shed 2 bases and J shed 3 bases, with 16 bases lying between them. Per germline, CDR1 WNHNN and CDR2 SYGVQD (reference sequence). The CDR3 runs 16 residues. The CDR3 DNA reads TGCGCCAGCAGTGAGAACAGGGATCTATGGGACACTGAAGCTTTCTTT. It yields the protein CASSENRDLWDTEAFF.

The V call is TRBV3-1 (or the pseudogene TRBV3-2), the J call TRBJ1-2; D unresolved. The germline V gene has CDR1 LGHDT and CDR2 YNNKEL (reference sequence). Trimming stripped 7 bases from V and 0 bases from J, with 12 bases between. The CDR3 runs to 14 residues. The CDR3 nucleotides are TGTGCCAGCACCTCCCAGCAAACTAACTATGGCTACACCTTC. Amino acid sequence: CASTSQQTNYGYTF.

This clone was observed a few times. The J gene is TRBJ2-3, the V gene TRBV10-2; TRBD2 might be the D (6 bases). This CDR3 contains 14 residues. CDR1 is WSHSY and CDR2 is SAAADI in the germline V gene. Trimming cost V 7 bases and J 0 bases, with 11 bases left between them. CDR3 nucleotides: TGCGCCAGCAAGGTAGCGGAGAGCACAGATACGCAGTATTTT. Translated: CASKVAESTDTQYF.

The chain links TRBV21-1 to TRBJ2-4; TRBD1, the D gene given by the table, was not confirmed from the DNA. TRBV21-1 has pseudogene status. The CDR3 is made up of 13 amino acids. This CDR3 reads CASHREPKNIQYF. The CDR3 DNA is TGTGCCAGCCACAGGGAGCCCAAAAACATTCAGTACTTC.

This chain links TRBV5-1 with TRBJ1-4; 7 bases align to TRBD1. CDR3 size: 16 residues. CDR1 is SGHRS and CDR2 is YFSETQ in the germline V gene. The trim removed 4 bases at V and 5 bases at J, leaving 11 bases unmatched. The CDR3 DNA sequence: TGCGCCAGCAGCCGGCTTGACAGGGTTAAAAATGAAAAACTGTTTTTT. Translation: CASSRLDRVKNEKLFF.